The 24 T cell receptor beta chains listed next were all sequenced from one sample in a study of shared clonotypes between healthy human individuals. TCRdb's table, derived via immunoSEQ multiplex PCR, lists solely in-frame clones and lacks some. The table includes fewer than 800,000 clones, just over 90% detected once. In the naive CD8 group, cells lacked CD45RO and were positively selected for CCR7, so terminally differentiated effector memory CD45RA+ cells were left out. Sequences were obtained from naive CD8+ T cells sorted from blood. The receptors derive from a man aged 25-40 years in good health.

The CDR3 sequence is CATLAAGELFF. As DNA, the CDR3 is TGTGCCACACTGGCCGCCGGGGAGCTGTTTTTT. This sequence joins TRBV2 and TRBJ2-2, with D unresolved. Trimming pared 10 bases from V and 6 bases from J, leaving 9 bases between. Germline V gene data show CDR1 as SNHLY and CDR2 as FYNNEI. The CDR3 has 11 residues.

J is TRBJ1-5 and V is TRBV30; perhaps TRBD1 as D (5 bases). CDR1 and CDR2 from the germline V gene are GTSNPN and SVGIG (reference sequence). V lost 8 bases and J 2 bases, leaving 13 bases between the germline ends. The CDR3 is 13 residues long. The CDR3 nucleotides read TGTGCCCCGCCCCAGGGTCGCAATCAGCCCCAGCATTTT. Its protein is CAPPQGRNQPQHF.

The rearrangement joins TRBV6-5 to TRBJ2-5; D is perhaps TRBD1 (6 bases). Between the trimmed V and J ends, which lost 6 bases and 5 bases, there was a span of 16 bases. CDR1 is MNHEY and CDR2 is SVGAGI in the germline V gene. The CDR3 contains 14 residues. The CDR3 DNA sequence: TGTGCCAGCAGGCTTTCTCGGACAGCTGAGACCCAGTACTTC. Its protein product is CASRLSRTAETQYF.

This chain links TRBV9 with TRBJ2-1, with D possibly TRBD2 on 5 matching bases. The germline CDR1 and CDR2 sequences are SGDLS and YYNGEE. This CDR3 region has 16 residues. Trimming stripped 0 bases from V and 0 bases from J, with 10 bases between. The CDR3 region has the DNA TGTGCCAGCAGCGTAGACCAGCGGAGCTCCTACAATGAGCAGTTCTTC. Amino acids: CASSVDQRSSYNEQFF.

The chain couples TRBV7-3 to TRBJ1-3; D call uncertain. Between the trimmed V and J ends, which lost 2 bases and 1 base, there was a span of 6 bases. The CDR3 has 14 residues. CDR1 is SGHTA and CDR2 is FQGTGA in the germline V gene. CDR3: CASSLSSSGNTIYF. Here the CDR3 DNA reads TGTGCCAGCAGCTTATCCTCTTCTGGAAACACCATATATTTT.

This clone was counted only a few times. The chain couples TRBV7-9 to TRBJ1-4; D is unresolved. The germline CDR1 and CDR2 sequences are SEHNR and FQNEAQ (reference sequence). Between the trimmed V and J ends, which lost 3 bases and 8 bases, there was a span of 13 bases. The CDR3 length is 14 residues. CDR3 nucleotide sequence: TGTGCCAGCAGCTTTGGTCCCCAACGGGAAAAACTGTTTTTT. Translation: CASSFGPQREKLFF. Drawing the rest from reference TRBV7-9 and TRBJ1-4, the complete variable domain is DTGVSQNPRHKITKRGQNVTFRCDPISEHNRLYWYRQTLGQGPEFLTYFQNEAQLEKSRLLSDRFSAERPKGSFSTLEIQRTEQGDSAMYLCASSFGPQREKLFFGSGTQLSVL.

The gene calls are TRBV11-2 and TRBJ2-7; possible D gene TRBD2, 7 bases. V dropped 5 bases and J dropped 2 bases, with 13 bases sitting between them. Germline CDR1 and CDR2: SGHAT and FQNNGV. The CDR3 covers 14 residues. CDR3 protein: CASSGIGGAYEQYF. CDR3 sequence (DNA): TGTGCCAGCAGCGGCATAGGGGGGGCCTACGAGCAGTACTTC.

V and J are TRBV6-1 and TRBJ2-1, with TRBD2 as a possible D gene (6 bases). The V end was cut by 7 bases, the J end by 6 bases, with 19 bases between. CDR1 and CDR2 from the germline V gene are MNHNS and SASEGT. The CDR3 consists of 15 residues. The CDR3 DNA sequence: TGTGCCAGCACCGAGTCTGGCGGAGGGTCCAATGAGCAGTTCTTC. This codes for CASTESGGGSNEQFF.

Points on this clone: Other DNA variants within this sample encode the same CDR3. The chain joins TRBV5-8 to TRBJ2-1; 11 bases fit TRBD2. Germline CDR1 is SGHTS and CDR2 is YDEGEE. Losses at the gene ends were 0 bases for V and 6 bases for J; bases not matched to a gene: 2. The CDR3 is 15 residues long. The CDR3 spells CASSLGLAGGNEQFF. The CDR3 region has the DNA TGTGCCAGCAGCTTGGGTCTAGCGGGAGGCAATGAGCAGTTCTTC. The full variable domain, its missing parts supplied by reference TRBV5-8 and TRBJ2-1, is EAGVTQSPTHLIKTRGQQATLRCSPISGHTSVYWYQQALGLGLQFLLWYDEGEERNRGNFPPRFSGRQFPNYSSELNVNALELEDSALYLCASSLGLAGGNEQFFGPGTRLTVL.

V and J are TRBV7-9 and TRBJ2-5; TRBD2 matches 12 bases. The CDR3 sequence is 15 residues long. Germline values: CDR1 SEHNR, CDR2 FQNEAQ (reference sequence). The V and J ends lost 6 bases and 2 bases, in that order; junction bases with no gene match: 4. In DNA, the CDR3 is TGTGCCAGCAGGGACACTAGCGGGAGGCAAGAGACCCAGTACTTC. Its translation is CASRDTSGRQETQYF.

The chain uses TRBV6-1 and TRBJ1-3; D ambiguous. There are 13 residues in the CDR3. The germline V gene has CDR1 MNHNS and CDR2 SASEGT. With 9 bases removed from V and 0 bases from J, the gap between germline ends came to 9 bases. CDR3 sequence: CASEVISGNTIYF. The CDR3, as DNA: TGTGCCAGTGAGGTGATCTCTGGAAACACCATATATTTT.

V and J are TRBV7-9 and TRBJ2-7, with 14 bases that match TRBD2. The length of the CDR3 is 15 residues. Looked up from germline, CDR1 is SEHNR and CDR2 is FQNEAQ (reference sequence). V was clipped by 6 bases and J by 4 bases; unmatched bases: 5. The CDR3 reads CASSSWTSGRYEQYF. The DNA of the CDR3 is TGTGCCAGCAGTTCCTGGACTAGCGGGAGGTACGAGCAGTACTTC.

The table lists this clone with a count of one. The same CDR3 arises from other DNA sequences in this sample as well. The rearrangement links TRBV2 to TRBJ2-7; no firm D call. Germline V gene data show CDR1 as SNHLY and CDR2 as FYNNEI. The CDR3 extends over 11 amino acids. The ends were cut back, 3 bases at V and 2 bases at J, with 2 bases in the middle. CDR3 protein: CASSDTYEQYF. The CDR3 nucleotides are TGTGCCAGCAGTGACACCTACGAGCAGTACTTC.

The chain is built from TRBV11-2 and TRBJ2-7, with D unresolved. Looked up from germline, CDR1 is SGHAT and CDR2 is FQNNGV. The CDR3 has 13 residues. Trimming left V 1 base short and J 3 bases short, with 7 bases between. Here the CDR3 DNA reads TGTGCCAGCAGCTTAGGAATCTTCTACGAGCAGTACTTC. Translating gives CASSLGIFYEQYF.

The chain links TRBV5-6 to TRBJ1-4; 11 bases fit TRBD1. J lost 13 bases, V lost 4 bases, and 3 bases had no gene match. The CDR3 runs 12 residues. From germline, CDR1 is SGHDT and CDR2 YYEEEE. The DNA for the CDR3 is TGTGCCAGCAGCGAGGGACAGGGGGGACTGTTTTTT. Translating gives CASSEGQGGLFF.

CDR3 residues: CASSQDRGGFTEAFF. The DNA of the CDR3 is TGCGCCAGCAGCCAAGATCGGGGAGGGTTCACTGAAGCTTTCTTT. The chain joins TRBV4-3 to TRBJ1-1; D remains ambiguous. CDR1 and CDR2 (germline): LGHNA, YSLEER. The V and J ends lost 0 bases and 4 bases respectively, with 12 bases between them. This CDR3 comprises 15 residues.

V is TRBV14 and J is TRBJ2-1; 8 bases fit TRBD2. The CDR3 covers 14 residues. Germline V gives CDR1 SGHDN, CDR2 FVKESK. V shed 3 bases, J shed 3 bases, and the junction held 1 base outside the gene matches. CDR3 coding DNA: TGTGCCAGCAGCCAGGGGACTAGCTACAATGAGCAGTTCTTC. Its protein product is CASSQGTSYNEQFF.

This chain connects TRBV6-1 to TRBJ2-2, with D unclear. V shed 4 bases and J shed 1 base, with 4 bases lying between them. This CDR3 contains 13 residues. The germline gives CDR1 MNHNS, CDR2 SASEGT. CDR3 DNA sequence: TGTGCCAGCAGTGGATGGAACACCGGGGAGCTGTTTTTT. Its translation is CASSGWNTGELFF.

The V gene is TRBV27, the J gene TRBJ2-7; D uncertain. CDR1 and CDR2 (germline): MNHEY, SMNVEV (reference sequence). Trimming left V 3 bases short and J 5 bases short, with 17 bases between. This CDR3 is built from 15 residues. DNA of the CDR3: TGTGCCAGCAGTTTTGTCAGGACCAGTAGGCACGAGCAGTACTTC. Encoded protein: CASSFVRTSRHEQYF.

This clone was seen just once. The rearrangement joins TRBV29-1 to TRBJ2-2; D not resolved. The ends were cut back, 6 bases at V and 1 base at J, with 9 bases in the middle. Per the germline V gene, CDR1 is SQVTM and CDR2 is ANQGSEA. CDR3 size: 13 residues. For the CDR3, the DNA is TGCAGCGTCTTTCCCGGGAACACCGGGGAGCTGTTTTTT. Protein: CSVFPGNTGELFF.

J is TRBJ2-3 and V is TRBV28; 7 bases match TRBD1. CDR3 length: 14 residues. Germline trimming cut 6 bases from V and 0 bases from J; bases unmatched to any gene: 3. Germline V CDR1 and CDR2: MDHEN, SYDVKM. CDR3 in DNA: TGTGCCAGCAGGGGGGACAGTAGCACAGATACGCAGTATTTT. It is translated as CASRGDSSTDTQYF.

CDR3 sequence reads: CASSARLGTFNNEKLFF. The CDR3 bases are TGTGCCAGCAGCGCCCGACTGGGGACCTTTAATAATGAAAAACTGTTTTTT. V is TRBV7-9 and J is TRBJ1-4, with D perhaps TRBD1 (5 bases). The CDR3 loop spans 17 amino acids. The germline gives CDR1 SEHNR, CDR2 FQNEAQ (reference sequence). Trimming took 5 bases from V and 4 from J, leaving 20 bases between them.

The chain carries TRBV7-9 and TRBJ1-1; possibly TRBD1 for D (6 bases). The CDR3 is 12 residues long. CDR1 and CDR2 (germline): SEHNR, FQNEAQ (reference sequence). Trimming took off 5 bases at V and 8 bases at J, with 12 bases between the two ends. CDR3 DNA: TGTGCCAGCAGCCTGGGGGCGCAAGAAGCTTTCTTT. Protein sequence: CASSLGAQEAFF.

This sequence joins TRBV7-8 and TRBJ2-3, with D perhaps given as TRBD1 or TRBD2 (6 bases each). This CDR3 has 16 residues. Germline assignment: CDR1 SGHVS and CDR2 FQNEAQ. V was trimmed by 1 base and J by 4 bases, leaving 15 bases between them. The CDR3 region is CASSLEWGASADTQYF. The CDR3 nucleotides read TGTGCCAGCAGCTTAGAGTGGGGGGCTAGCGCAGATACGCAGTATTTT.